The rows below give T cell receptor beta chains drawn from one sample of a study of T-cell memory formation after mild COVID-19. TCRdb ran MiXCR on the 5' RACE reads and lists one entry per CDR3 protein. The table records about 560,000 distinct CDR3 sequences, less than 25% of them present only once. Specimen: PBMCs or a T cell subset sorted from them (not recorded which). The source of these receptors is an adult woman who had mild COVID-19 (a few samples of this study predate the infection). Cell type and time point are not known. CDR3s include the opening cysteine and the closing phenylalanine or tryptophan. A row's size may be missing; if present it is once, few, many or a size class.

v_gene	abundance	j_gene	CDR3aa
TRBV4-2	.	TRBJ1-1	CASSQDTGLRGAFF
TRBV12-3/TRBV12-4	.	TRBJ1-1	CASSQGESEAFF
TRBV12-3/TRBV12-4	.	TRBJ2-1	CASSPGLAAIYNEQFF
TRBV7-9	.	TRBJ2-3	CASRLGQGLATQYF
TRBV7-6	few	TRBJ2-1	CASSLLGRTGTSGSNEQFF
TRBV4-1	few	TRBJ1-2	CASRHPGERYGYTF
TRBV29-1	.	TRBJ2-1	CSLSGGAYNEQFF
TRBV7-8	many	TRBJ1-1	CASSLGGWIPADTEAFF
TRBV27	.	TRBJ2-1	CASSQTSGSPDNEQFF
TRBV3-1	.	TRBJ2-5	CASSSTSGRRETQYF
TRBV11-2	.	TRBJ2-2	CASIPIRGATGELFF
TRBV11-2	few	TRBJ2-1	CASRRTSGSSNNEQFF